The T cell receptor (beta chain) described here comes from a study of blood T cell repertoires in COVID-19. The CDR3 has 14 residues. V was pared by 4 bases and J by 1 base, with 2 bases of the junction left unmatched. Germline V gene lookup returns CDR1 ENHRY and CDR2 SYGVKD. Sequenced by immunoSEQ multiplex PCR; TCRdb stores in-frame clones only, minus some. The sample consists of approximately 64,000 clones, roughly 86% of them appearing once. The sequenced material came from peripheral blood. The chain has TRBV10-3 and TRBJ2-3; 7 bases map to TRBD1. The source of this sequence is a woman in her seventies with acute or convalescent COVID-19. The CDR3 here is CAISGQGGTDTQYF. The CDR3 nucleotides are TGTGCCATCAGTGGTCAGGGGGGCACAGATACGCAGTATTTT.